This T cell receptor beta chain was recovered during a study of blood T cell repertoires in COVID-19. Study as a whole: Specimens from acute and convalescent COVID-19 originated in the United States, Italy and Spain. T cells, B-cell-depleted T cells, or PBMCs provided the cDNA or gDNA that served as material.

In the source study's methods: Estimation of nucleated cell counts relied on the amplification of reference gene primers. Libraries were prepared by immunoSEQ multiplex PCR; TCRdb keeps only in-frame clonotypes and omits some of them. V, J and clone size derive from that table, while D and trimming were established from the DNA sequence. This table holds roughly 140,000 clones, 85% found once. The sequencing input was peripheral blood. The clonotype comes from a man aged 45 to 65 with acute or convalescent COVID-19.

The DNA for the CDR3 is TGCGCCAGCAGCAAGGGACTAGCGGGGGGCACAGATACGCAGTATTTT. This encodes CASSKGLAGGTDTQYF. V usage is TRBV10-2 and J usage is TRBJ2-3; 14 nucleotides agree with TRBD2. J was trimmed by 1 base and V by 6 bases; bases with no gene match: 3. Germline values: CDR1 WSHSY, CDR2 SAAADI. This CDR3 is built from 16 residues.